This TCR beta chain was obtained from a study of T cells in Graves' hyperthyroidism and ophthalmopathy. Study findings and constraints: Blood also held most thyroid clonotypes expanded beyond 0.001. In the analysis, a 13 V-J model separated ophthalmopathy from stable hyperthyroidism.

There were TCR beta CDR3 regions amplified from RNA transcripts. The HTBI set primed first-round TCR CDR3 RT-PCR. TCRdb passed the multiplex PCR reads through MiXCR, listing each CDR3 protein once. The data contain hundreds of thousands of distinct CDR3 sequences, roughly 20% of them singletons. Any patient presenting with uncontrolled infection, other autoimmune disease, pregnancy or lactation was left out. Diagnosis relied on clinical symptoms, serum thyroxine and TRAb, thyroid ultrasound and orbital computed tomography. Germline CDR1 is SQVTM and CDR2 is ANQGSEA. The CDR3 sequence is 13 residues long. The V gene lost 5 bases and the J gene lost 6 bases, with 17 bases spanning the gap. Points on this clonotype: Its antigen remains unidentified.

The source of this sequence is a man aged 30 to 39 with Graves' ophthalmopathy. Material: blood. This chain links TRBV29-1 with TRBJ2-7; D unclear. The CDR3 protein is CSVKGGVDFEQYF. The CDR3 DNA reads TGCAGCGTTAAGGGCGGAGTGGATTTCGAGCAGTACTTC.